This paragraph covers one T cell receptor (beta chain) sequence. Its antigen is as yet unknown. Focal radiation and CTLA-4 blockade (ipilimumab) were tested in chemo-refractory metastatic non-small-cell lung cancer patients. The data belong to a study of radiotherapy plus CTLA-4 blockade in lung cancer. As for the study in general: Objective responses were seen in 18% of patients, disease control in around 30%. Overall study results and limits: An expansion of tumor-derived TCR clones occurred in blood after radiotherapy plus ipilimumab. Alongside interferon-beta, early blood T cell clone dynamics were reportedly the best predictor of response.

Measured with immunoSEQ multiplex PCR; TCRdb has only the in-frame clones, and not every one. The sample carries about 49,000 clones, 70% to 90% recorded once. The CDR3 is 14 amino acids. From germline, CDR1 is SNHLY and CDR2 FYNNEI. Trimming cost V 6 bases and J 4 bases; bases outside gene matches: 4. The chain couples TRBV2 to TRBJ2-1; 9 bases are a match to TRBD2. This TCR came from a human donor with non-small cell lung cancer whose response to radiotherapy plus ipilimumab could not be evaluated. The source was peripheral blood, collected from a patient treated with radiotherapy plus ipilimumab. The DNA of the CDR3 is TGTGCCAGCAGGCTAGCGGGGAGATACAATGAGCAGTTCTTC. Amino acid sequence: CASRLAGRYNEQFF.